The table lists the clone carrying this T cell receptor (beta chain) with a few counts. No antigen is known for it. The data stem from a study of OX40 agonist ivuxolimab in advanced cancers. Across the study: Past anti-PD-1, anti-PD-L1 or anti-CTLA-4 therapy was accepted, and 40% had received some.

Trimming took off 6 bases at V and 5 bases at J, with 20 bases between the two ends. The CDR3 covers 16 residues. Germline V gene lookup returns CDR1 MNHNY and CDR2 SVGAGI (reference sequence). Generated by immunoSEQ multiplex PCR, the TCRdb table keeps only in-frame clones and is missing some. The table shows roughly 100,000 clones, with 85% to 90% occurring only once. Findings and limits, study-wide: The mean number of expanded clones was higher in CD8+ T cells than in CD4+.

The clonotype was recovered from an adult with an advanced solid tumor such as melanoma, head and neck, liver or kidney cancer. This sequence joins TRBV6-6 and TRBJ1-5; D may be TRBD1 (6 bases). Specimen: CD4+ or CD8+ T cells sorted from blood, collected in a trial of the OX40 agonist ivuxolimab. For the CDR3, the DNA is TGTGCCAGCAGAAGAGCCTCAGGGGATGGCTATCAGCCCCAGCATTTT. Translating gives CASRRASGDGYQPQHF.